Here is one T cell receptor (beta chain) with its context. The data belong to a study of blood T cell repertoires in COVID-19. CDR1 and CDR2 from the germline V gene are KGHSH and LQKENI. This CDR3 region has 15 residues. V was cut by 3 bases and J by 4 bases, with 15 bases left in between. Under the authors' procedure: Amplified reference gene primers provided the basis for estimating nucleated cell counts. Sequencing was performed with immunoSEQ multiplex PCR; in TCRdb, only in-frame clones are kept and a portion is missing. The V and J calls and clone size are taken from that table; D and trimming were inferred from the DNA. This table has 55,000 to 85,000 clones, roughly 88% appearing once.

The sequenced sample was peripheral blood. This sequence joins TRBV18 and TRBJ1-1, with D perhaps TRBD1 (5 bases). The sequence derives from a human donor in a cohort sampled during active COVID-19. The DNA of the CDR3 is TGTGCCAGCTCACCTCTCCATAACGGGGGCACTGAAGCTTTCTTT. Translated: CASSPLHNGGTEAFF.